The source of this TCR beta chain is a study of identical twins' blood T cells. This clonotype showed up just once. TCRdb reprocessed the 5' RACE reads via MiXCR and lists one record per CDR3 protein. The sample carries 400,000 or so distinct CDR3 sequences, 25% to 35% recorded once. The CDR3 sequence is 16 residues long. CDR1 and CDR2 (germline): LGHDT, YNNKEL (reference sequence). The V gene end was trimmed by 4 bases and the J gene end by 8 bases; junction bases not matched to a gene: 15. The receptor was derived from a woman between 18 and 50 years old in good health. The chain is built from TRBV3-1 and TRBJ1-1, with 8 bases lining up with TRBD1. Sequencing input: PBMCs. Written as DNA, the CDR3 is TGTGCCAGCAGCCCGAAGACGACAGGGGTGGGGTGGGAAGCTTTCTTT. The encoded protein is CASSPKTTGVGWEAFF.